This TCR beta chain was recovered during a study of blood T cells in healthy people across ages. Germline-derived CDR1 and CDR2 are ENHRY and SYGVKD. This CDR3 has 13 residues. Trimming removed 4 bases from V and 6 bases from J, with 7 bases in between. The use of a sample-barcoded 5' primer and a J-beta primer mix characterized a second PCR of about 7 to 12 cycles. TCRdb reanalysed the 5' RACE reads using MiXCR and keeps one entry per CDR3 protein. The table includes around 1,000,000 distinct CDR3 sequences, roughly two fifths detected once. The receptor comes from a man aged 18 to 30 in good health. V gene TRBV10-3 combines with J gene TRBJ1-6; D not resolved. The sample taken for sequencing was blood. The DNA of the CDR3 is TGTGCCATCAGTGCAGGCGGTAATTCACCCCTCCACTTT. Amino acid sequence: CAISAGGNSPLHF.